This TCR beta chain was profiled in a study of tissue T cells after allogeneic stem cell transplantation. Points from the study as a whole: Shared clones across patients were few; motif clustering revealed tissue-specific shared signatures.

As for this clone: Its specificity is unknown. Mouse gene names apply. The sequenced fragment ends 1 residue before the CDR3 boundary, so the rest is inferred from the germline J gene.

Assay used: immunoSEQ multiplex PCR; TCRdb lists only in-frame clones, some missing. The sample holds some 10,000 clones; 45% are singletons and the top ten take 7.4%. The time point: mouse harvest day 7 after allogeneic transplant. Mouse grafts combined 10^7 T-cell-depleted bone marrow cells with 10^6 splenic CD5+ T cells. Tissues came from B6→BALB/c major-mismatch GVHD mice at day 7 or 14. Unmatched junction bases numbered 4, after V lost 4 bases and J lost 6 bases. The CDR3 is 12 residues long. Germline V CDR1 and CDR2: GKSSPN, SITVG. The material sequenced was gut tissue. The chain has TRBV31 and TRBJ2-7, with 9 bases lining up with TRBD2. This sequence was found in a female BALB/c mouse given C57BL/6 T cells with graft-versus-host disease after an allogeneic hematopoietic cell transplant. The CDR3 protein is CAWTRDWVEQYF. The CDR3 DNA, read in part, is TGTGCCTGGACCCGGGACTGGGTTGAACAGTAC.